This T cell receptor (beta chain) originates from a study of long-term antiretroviral therapy in people with HIV. General study results and limits: HIV repertoires spanned narrower CDR3 length ranges than controls. The blood, collected between the mid-2000s and the late 2010s, was possibly taken under older ART regimens. ART preceded a rise in diversity that nonetheless stayed lower than in transplant donor controls.

Notes on this clone: What it binds is not known.

A v3.0 immunoSEQ assay was performed at survey level. Sequenced by immunoSEQ multiplex PCR; TCRdb stores in-frame clones only, minus some. This table holds under 20,000 clones, more than 75% found once. Each donor had at least one pre-ART and at least two post-ART PBMC samples. The specimen was unsorted PBMCs, collected 0.5 years after starting antiretroviral therapy. The source of this sequence is a man aged 40-49 years with HIV.

This chain's CDR3 is CASSYRTGVQETQYF. CDR3 sequence (DNA): TGTGCCAGCAGTTATCGGACAGGGGTTCAAGAGACCCAGTACTTC. The rearrangement joins TRBV27 to TRBJ2-5; 9 nucleotides align to TRBD1. CDR3 length: 15 amino acids. In germline, CDR1 is MNHEY, CDR2 SMNVEV (reference sequence). V gave up 4 bases and J gave up 2 bases; unmatched junction bases: 5.